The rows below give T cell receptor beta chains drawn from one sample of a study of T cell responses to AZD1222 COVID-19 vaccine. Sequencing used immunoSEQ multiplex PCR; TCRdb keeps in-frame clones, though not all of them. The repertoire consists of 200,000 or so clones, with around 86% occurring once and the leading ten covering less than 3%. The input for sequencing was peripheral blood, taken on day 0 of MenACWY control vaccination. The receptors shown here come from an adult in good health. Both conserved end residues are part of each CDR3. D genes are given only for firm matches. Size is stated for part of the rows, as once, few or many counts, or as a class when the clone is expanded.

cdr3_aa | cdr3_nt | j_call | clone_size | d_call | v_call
CASSPQTAILFF | TGTGCCAGCAGCCCCCAGACAGCAATTCTCTTCTTT | TRBJ1-1 | NA | NA | TRBV9
CASSLVSTSGGNEQFF | TGCGCCAGCAGCTTGGTCTCGACTAGCGGGGGAAATGAGCAGTTCTTC | TRBJ2-1 | NA | TRBD2 | TRBV5-1
CSVGRDRGYEQYF | TGCAGCGTTGGCCGGGACAGGGGGTACGAGCAGTACTTC | TRBJ2-7 | once | TRBD1 | TRBV29-1
CASSQRTANQPQHF | TGTGCCAGCAGCCAAAGAACAGCCAATCAGCCCCAGCATTTT | TRBJ1-5 | NA | NA | TRBV3-1/TRBV3-2
CASSQVMGFHEQYF | TGCGCCAGCAGCCAAGTTATGGGGTTCCACGAGCAGTACTTC | TRBJ2-7 | NA | NA | TRBV4-3
CASSRRLAGGQVEQYF | TGTGCCAGCAGCCGCCGACTAGCGGGGGGCCAGGTCGAGCAGTACTTC | TRBJ2-7 | NA | TRBD2 | TRBV3-1/TRBV3-2
CASSQEGLAANSQETQYF | TGTGCCAGCAGCCAAGAGGGTCTAGCGGCAAATTCACAAGAGACCCAGTACTTC | TRBJ2-5 | NA | TRBD2 | TRBV3-1/TRBV3-2
CASSLDGYGYTF | TGTGCCAGCAGCTTAGATGGCTATGGCTACACCTTC | TRBJ1-2 | NA | NA | TRBV7-9
CASSRNPQGASYEQYF | TGTGCCAGCAGCCGTAACCCTCAGGGGGCGTCCTACGAGCAGTACTTC | TRBJ2-7 | NA | TRBD1 | TRBV3-1/TRBV3-2
CASSSTSSYEQYF | TGTGCCAGCAGTTCGACTAGTAGCTACGAGCAGTACTTC | TRBJ2-7 | NA | NA | TRBV27
CASSFPTSNQPQHF | TGTGCCAGCAGCTTTCCTACGAGCAATCAGCCCCAGCATTTT | TRBJ1-5 | NA | NA | TRBV7-2
CASRHLTEAFF | TGTGCCTCCCGACACCTTACTGAAGCTTTCTTT | TRBJ1-1 | NA | NA | TRBV6-5
CACSVPPGGTGNTIYF | TGTGCCTGTAGTGTACCCCCAGGAGGGACTGGAAACACCATATATTTT | TRBJ1-3 | NA | NA | TRBV30
CASRFGPSGRAGLGSYEQYF | TGTGCAAGTCGCTTCGGCCCTAGCGGGAGGGCCGGGTTGGGATCCTACGAGCAGTACTTC | TRBJ2-7 | NA | NA | TRBV12-2
CASSLSRDGTYEQYF | TGCGCCAGCAGCCTTAGCCGGGACGGCACCTACGAGCAGTACTTC | TRBJ2-7 | NA | NA | TRBV4-1
CASSANPFGEQYF | TGTGCCAGCAGCGCGAATCCGTTTGGCGAGCAGTACTTC | TRBJ2-7 | NA | NA | TRBV6-5